This T cell receptor beta chain was sequenced during a study of blood T cell repertoires in COVID-19. Study information: Acute and convalescent COVID-19 samples came from the United States, Italy and Spain. PBMCs, B-cell-depleted T cells, or T cells provided the cDNA or gDNA that made up the material.

As processed by the authors: Quantification of nucleated cells was approximated via reference gene primer amplification. Method: immunoSEQ multiplex PCR; TCRdb's copy keeps in-frame clones and lacks some. V and J calls and clone size are copied from that table; D and trimming were computed from the DNA. The repertoire consists of roughly 670,000 clones, with over 80% occurring once and the leading ten covering 0.2% to 0.3%. The CDR3 spans 13 residues. V lost 2 bases to trimming and J lost 3 bases, with 10 bases between them. The germline V gene encodes CDR1 GTSNPN and CDR2 SVGIG (reference sequence).

The rearrangement uses TRBV30 and TRBJ2-5, with D possibly TRBD1 on 5 matching bases. The clonotype originates from a woman aged 18-29 years with acute or convalescent COVID-19. Sample: peripheral blood. The CDR3 DNA reads as TGTGCCTGGAGTAAAGGGGTCGAAGAGACCCAGTACTTC. It yields the protein CAWSKGVEETQYF. Drawing the rest from reference TRBV30 and TRBJ2-5, the complete variable domain is SQTIHQWPATLVQPVGSPLSLECTVEGTSNPNLYWYRQAAGRGLQLLFYSVGIGQISSEVPQNLSASRPQDRQFILSSKKLLLSDSGFYLCAWSKGVEETQYFGPGTRLLVL.